This T cell receptor (beta chain) was sequenced during a study of blood T cell repertoires in COVID-19. Study context: Acute and convalescent COVID-19 samples came from the United States, Italy and Spain. PBMCs, B-cell-depleted T cells, or T cells provided the cDNA or gDNA that made up the material.

Methods used by the authors: Reference gene primer amplification gave estimated nucleated cell counts. Produced via immunoSEQ multiplex PCR; TCRdb's table is partial and in-frame only. V and J calls and clone size are given by that table; D and trimming were obtained from the DNA. The repertoire holds about 15,000 clones, with approximately 73% as singletons. The CDR3 has 20 residues. Germline V gene data show CDR1 as MNHEY and CDR2 as SMNVEV (reference sequence). After removal of 4 bases from V and 3 bases from J, the junction contained 24 bases not matched to a gene. V and J are TRBV27 and TRBJ2-7, with 7 bases lining up with TRBD2. The sample consisted of peripheral blood. This sequence originates from a man aged 65 to 79 with acute or convalescent COVID-19. The CDR3 is CASSSLRPKMRGGDDYEQYF. The CDR3 nucleotides read TGTGCCAGCAGTTCTTTAAGACCCAAAATGCGCGGGGGAGATGACTACGAGCAGTACTTC.